This T cell receptor (beta chain) appears in the sequencing data of a study of blood T cells in healthy people across ages. Looked up from germline, CDR1 is MNHNS and CDR2 is SASEGT. The CDR3 extends over 14 amino acids. V was clipped by 7 bases and J by 3 bases, with 12 bases between them. This clonotype was counted at least ten times. It was with a sample-barcoded 5' primer and a J-beta primer mix that a second PCR of about 7 to 12 cycles was run. A template-switch adaptor that had 12 random nucleotides put a tag on each cDNA molecule. TCRdb ran MiXCR on the 5' RACE reads and lists one entry per CDR3 protein. This sample yields about 700,000 distinct CDR3 sequences, of which 32% are seen a single time; less than 20% belongs to the top ten. Every donor provided 7.5 to 10 milliliters of peripheral blood.

J is TRBJ1-4 and V is TRBV6-1; tentatively, D is TRBD1 (5 bases). Sequenced: blood. The clonotype was recovered from an elderly woman in good health. CDR3 nucleotides: TGTGCCAGCAACAGCAGGGCGGCTAATGAAAAACTGTTTTTT. This codes for CASNSRAANEKLFF.